Listed below are T cell receptor beta chains from one sample, sequenced in a study of blood T cell repertoires in COVID-19. TCRdb's copy holds only in-frame clones and misses some; the assay was immunoSEQ multiplex PCR. The profile shows about 270,000 clones, over 75% of them singletons. The specimen was peripheral blood. The origin of the receptors is a human donor in a cohort sampled during active COVID-19. Both conserved end residues are part of each CDR3. D genes are given only for firm matches. Some rows mark clone size as missing; the rest say once, few, many or name a class of expanded clone.

v_call,d_call,j_call,clone_size,cdr3_aa,cdr3_nt
TRBV9,TRBD1,TRBJ2-4,.,CASSVGGTGGLAKNIQYF,TGTGCCAGCAGCGTAGGAGGGACAGGGGGCCTGGCCAAAAACATTCAGTACTTC
TRBV3-1/TRBV3-2,.,TRBJ2-5,.,CASSQFAETQYF,TGTGCCAGCAGCCAATTCGCGGAGACCCAGTACTTC
TRBV6-5,TRBD1,TRBJ1-5,.,CASSRTGYNQPQHF,TGTGCCAGCTCCCGGACAGGGTACAATCAGCCCCAGCATTTT
TRBV5-6,TRBD2,TRBJ2-5,.,CASSLLGRESETQYF,TGTGCCAGCAGCCTCCTTGGGAGGGAATCGGAGACCCAGTACTTC
TRBV10-2,.,TRBJ1-2,.,CASSGGNGYTF,TGCGCCAGCAGTGGCGGGAATGGCTACACCTTC
TRBV10-3,TRBD1,TRBJ1-2,few,CATWTGGLVGYTF,TGTGCCACCTGGACAGGGGGCCTCGTTGGCTACACCTTC
TRBV19,TRBD2,TRBJ2-2,.,CASKPGLAVSITGELFF,TGTGCCAGTAAACCGGGACTAGCGGTATCGATCACCGGGGAGCTGTTTTTT
TRBV7-9,TRBD1,TRBJ1-1,.,CASSPGDRSNTEAFF,TGTGCCAGCAGCCCAGGGGACAGAAGTAACACTGAAGCTTTCTTT
TRBV6-1,.,TRBJ1-6,.,CASSDVSPLHF,TGTGCCAGCAGTGACGTCTCACCCCTCCACTTT
TRBV3-1/TRBV3-2,.,TRBJ2-1,.,CASSQEDSVVGNEQFF,TGTGCCAGCAGCCAAGAAGACAGCGTCGTGGGGAATGAGCAGTTCTTC
TRBV14,.,TRBJ2-7,.,CASRGGPYEQYF,TGTGCCAGCAGGGGCGGGCCCTACGAGCAGTACTTC
TRBV2,TRBD2,TRBJ2-7,.,CASIDSGAYEQYF,TGTGCCAGCATCGACAGCGGGGCCTACGAGCAGTACTTC
TRBV28,.,TRBJ1-2,.,CASSLGQANYGYTF,TGTGCCAGCAGTTTGGGCCAGGCAAACTATGGCTACACCTTC
TRBV9,TRBD2,TRBJ2-2,.,CASSVGELAGSRNTGELFF,TGTGCCAGCAGCGTGGGGGAACTAGCGGGGAGTAGGAACACCGGGGAGCTGTTTTTT
TRBV7-6,TRBD2,TRBJ2-3,.,CASSLLREVSDTQYF,TGTGCCAGCAGCTTACTACGGGAGGTGTCCGATACGCAGTATTTT
TRBV3-1/TRBV3-2,.,TRBJ1-1,.,CASRLSAPAGEAFF,TGTGCCAGCAGACTAAGTGCGCCCGCCGGTGAAGCTTTCTTT
TRBV7-6,.,TRBJ2-1,.,CASSLSSGLSYNEQFF,TGTGCCAGCAGCTTATCCAGCGGGCTCTCCTACAATGAGCAGTTCTTC
TRBV9,TRBD2,TRBJ2-5,.,CASSVGSGRARGETQYF,TGTGCCAGCAGCGTAGGTAGCGGGAGGGCCCGTGGAGAGACCCAGTACTTC
TRBV9,TRBD1,TRBJ2-1,.,CASSDRGFGDNEQFF,TGTGCCAGCAGCGACAGGGGGTTTGGGGACAATGAGCAGTTCTTC
TRBV7-3,.,TRBJ2-3,.,CASSSRRENTDTQYF,TGTGCCAGCAGCAGCCGCAGGGAAAACACAGATACGCAGTATTTT
TRBV7-9,TRBD2,TRBJ2-3,.,CASSLGLAGASADTQYF,TGTGCCAGCAGCTTAGGACTAGCGGGAGCGTCGGCAGATACGCAGTATTTT
TRBV7-2,.,TRBJ2-5,.,CASSTTGLYSETQYF,TGTGCCAGCAGCACTACGGGACTCTACTCGGAGACCCAGTACTTC